The clone carrying this T cell receptor beta chain was seen a few times. Its antigen is not known. The sample is drawn from a study of T-cell memory formation after mild COVID-19. The CDR3 covers 16 residues. The V gene's germline CDR1 is GTSNPN and CDR2 SVGIG (reference sequence). The V gene end was trimmed by 2 bases and the J gene end by 6 bases; junction bases not matched to a gene: 13. Findings of the study overall: Pre-infection memory showed some responding clones, and this suggested that cross-reactive memory joined. CD4/CD8 balance held among clones contracting day 15 to 85, and later expanders leaned CD4+.

Researchers used 5'RACE with constant-segment primers to make TCR alpha and TCR beta cDNA libraries that carry sample barcodes and UMIs. TCRdb processed the 5' RACE reads anew with MiXCR; each CDR3 protein has one entry. The sample lists under 450,000 distinct CDR3 sequences, 20% to 25% occurring once. V gene TRBV30 combines with J gene TRBJ2-1; 7 bases line up with TRBD2. Sequenced material: PBMCs or a T cell subset sorted from them (not recorded which). The TCR sequence derives from a man aged 18 to 35 who had mild COVID-19 (a few samples of this study predate the infection). Cell type and time point are not known. The CDR3 sequence: CAWSKAARGVGNEQFF. In DNA, the CDR3 is TGTGCCTGGAGTAAGGCGGCCCGGGGGGTTGGCAATGAGCAGTTCTTC.